The 30 T cell receptor beta chains below come from one sample, sequenced in a study of control samples from healthy donors and cancer patients. Measured with immunoSEQ multiplex PCR; TCRdb has only the in-frame clones, and not every one. The sample includes approximately 60,000 clones, approximately 85% of them seen just once. Sequencing was done on a sample of blood. The receptors come from a man aged 40-49 years in good health.

V and J are TRBV28 and TRBJ2-7; either TRBD1 or TRBD2 may fit D (6 bases each). The CDR3 consists of 14 residues. V lost 6 bases to trimming and J lost 7 bases, with 19 bases between them. CDR1 and CDR2 from the germline V gene are MDHEN and SYDVKM. In DNA form, the CDR3 reads TGTGCCAGCAGGGCGGGACACCTCTTCCTGGAGCAGTACTTC. Protein sequence: CASRAGHLFLEQYF. Supplemented by reference TRBV28 and TRBJ2-7, the full variable domain reads DVKVTQSSRYLVKRTGEKVFLECVQDMDHENMFWYRQDPGLGLRLIYFSYDVKMKEKGDIPEGYSVSREKKERFSLILESASTNQTSMYLCASRAGHLFLEQYFGPGTRLTVT.

A few counts support this clone. The genes are TRBV11-2 and TRBJ2-2; D is uncertain. V gave up 3 bases and J gave up 3 bases, with 14 bases separating them. The CDR3 contains 16 residues. Germline CDR1 SGHAT, CDR2 FQNNGV. Written as DNA, the CDR3 is TGTGCCAGCAGCTTCAGGTCACCTTCCCACACCGGGGAGCTGTTTTTT. Translation: CASSFRSPSHTGELFF.

The chain uses TRBV10-3 and TRBJ1-5, with no clear D. The ends were cut back, 1 base at V and 4 bases at J, with 5 bases in the middle. Germline V gene sequence: CDR1 ENHRY, CDR2 SYGVKD. This CDR3 has 13 amino acids. The CDR3 protein is CAISELRNQPQHF. The CDR3 DNA reads TGTGCCATCAGTGAGTTACGGAATCAGCCCCAGCATTTT.

This sequence joins TRBV4-3 and TRBJ1-2; TRBD1 might be the D (5 bases). Trimming shortened V by 3 bases and J by 5 bases, and 16 bases separated the two germline ends. Per the germline V gene, CDR1 is LGHNA and CDR2 is YSLEER. The CDR3 covers 15 residues. For the CDR3, the DNA is TGCGCCAGCAGCCAGGGCGAGCAGGGAGGGTATGGCTACACCTTC. Its protein product is CASSQGEQGGYGYTF.

The chain uses TRBV5-1 and TRBJ2-7, with 8 nucleotides matching TRBD1. Per germline, CDR1 SGHRS and CDR2 YFSETQ. The CDR3 spans 15 residues. V was clipped by 0 bases and J by 3 bases; unmatched bases: 5. CDR3 nucleotide sequence: TGCGCCAGCAGCTTGGGGGGACAGGCGAACTACGAGCAGTACTTC. It translates to CASSLGGQANYEQYF.

The chain links TRBV18 to TRBJ1-2; D ambiguous. The germline gives CDR1 KGHSH, CDR2 LQKENI. The CDR3 is 14 residues long. Trimming stripped 1 base from V and 5 bases from J, with 11 bases between. CDR3 region: CASSPREAGYGYTF. The CDR3 DNA reads as TGTGCCAGCTCACCACGGGAGGCGGGATATGGCTACACCTTC.

This rearrangement joins TRBV19 to TRBJ2-2; TRBD1 agrees at 9 bases. This CDR3 has 17 residues. The V gene end was trimmed by 7 bases and the J gene end by 4 bases; junction bases not matched to a gene: 13. CDR1 LNHDA and CDR2 SQIVND come from the germline V gene (reference sequence). The CDR3 region is CASMISRQGVSTGELFF. CDR3 coding DNA: TGTGCCAGTATGATCTCCCGACAGGGGGTATCCACCGGGGAGCTGTTTTTT.

The J gene is TRBJ2-1, the V gene TRBV4-3, with 7 bases lining up with TRBD1. The CDR3 runs 15 residues. Germline values: CDR1 LGHNA, CDR2 YSLEER. Unmatched junction bases numbered 2, after V lost 0 bases and J lost 3 bases. CDR3 nucleotides: TGCGCCAGCAGCCAAGAGGGGACAGTCTACAATGAGCAGTTCTTC. It specifies CASSQEGTVYNEQFF.

This chain joins TRBV28 and TRBJ2-7, with D maybe TRBD1 (5 bases). The CDR3 contains 13 residues. V was trimmed by 4 bases and J by 4 bases, leaving 11 bases between them. Germline loops: CDR1 MDHEN, CDR2 SYDVKM. The DNA for the CDR3 is TGTGCCAGCAGTTCCCGGACACCTTACGAGCAGTACTTC. The encoded protein is CASSSRTPYEQYF.

This chain links TRBV30 with TRBJ2-7, with 7 bases lining up with TRBD2. Germline assignment: CDR1 GTSNPN and CDR2 SVGIG (reference sequence). The V and J ends lost 3 bases and 5 bases, in that order; junction bases with no gene match: 7. This CDR3 is built from 13 residues. CDR3 region: CAWRNGGSNEQYF. CDR3 DNA: TGTGCCTGGAGGAACGGCGGGAGCAACGAGCAGTACTTC.

The chain couples TRBV24-1 to TRBJ2-5; TRBD1 aligns across 7 bases. The V and J ends lost 4 bases and 5 bases, in that order; junction bases with no gene match: 9. CDR1 is KGHDR, CDR2 SFDVKD, per germline. This CDR3 has 15 amino acids. Written as DNA, the CDR3 is TGTGCCACCAGTGACCCCAGACAGGGATGGGAGACCCAGTACTTC. Its translation: CATSDPRQGWETQYF.

The V and J genes are TRBV7-3 and TRBJ1-1; tentative D call: TRBD1 (6 bases). Trimming cost V 5 bases and J 5 bases, with 15 bases left between them. Per the germline V gene, CDR1 is SGHTA and CDR2 is FQGTGA. The CDR3 is 14 residues long. For the CDR3, the DNA is TGTGCCAGCAGCCCCACCCTAGGGGGGACTGAAGCTTTCTTT. This codes for CASSPTLGGTEAFF.

This rearrangement joins TRBV7-2 to TRBJ1-2; 8 bases fit TRBD1. The CDR3 consists of 13 residues. Germline assignment: CDR1 SGHTA and CDR2 FQGNSA. V was pared by 6 bases and J by 6 bases, with 6 bases of the junction left unmatched. The CDR3 sequence is CASSLTGDHGYTF. The DNA of the CDR3 is TGTGCCAGCAGTTTGACAGGGGATCATGGCTACACCTTC.

The chain carries TRBV7-9 and TRBJ2-5, with D maybe TRBD1 (6 bases). The CDR3 length is 14 residues. V was trimmed by 2 bases and J by 2 bases, leaving 9 bases between them. The germline V gene encodes CDR1 SEHNR and CDR2 FQNEAQ (reference sequence). The CDR3 is CASSLTGQQETQYF. DNA for the CDR3: TGTGCCAGCAGCTTAACCGGACAGCAAGAGACCCAGTACTTC. Filled out from reference TRBV7-9 and TRBJ2-5, the complete variable domain reads DTGVSQNPRHKITKRGQNVTFRCDPISEHNRLYWYRQTLGQGPEFLTYFQNEAQLEKSRLLSDRFSAERPKGSFSTLEIQRTEQGDSAMYLCASSLTGQQETQYFGPGTRLLVL.

This clone was counted only a few times. The chain links TRBV19 to TRBJ1-5; 9 nucleotides match TRBD1. Germline V gene lookup returns CDR1 LNHDA and CDR2 SQIVND (reference sequence). The CDR3 extends over 14 amino acids. V trimming: 5 bases; J trimming: 6 bases; junction bases outside the gene matches: 5. The CDR3 loop is CASSATGGSQPQHF. As DNA, the CDR3 is TGTGCCAGTAGTGCCACAGGGGGCAGTCAGCCCCAGCATTTT. The full variable domain, its missing parts supplied by reference TRBV19 and TRBJ1-5, is DGGITQSPKYLFRKEGQNVTLSCEQNLNHDAMYWYRQDPGQGLRLIYYSQIVNDFQKGDIAEGYSVSREKKESFPLTVTSAQKNPTAFYLCASSATGGSQPQHFGDGTRLSIL.

This clone came up a few times. The chain employs TRBV5-1 and TRBJ2-5; 9 bases align to TRBD2. Germline V gene sequence: CDR1 SGHRS, CDR2 YFSETQ. After removal of 0 bases from V and 5 bases from J, the junction contained 8 bases not matched to a gene. CDR3 length equals 16 residues. CDR3 nucleotide sequence: TGCGCCAGCAGCTTGGAAGTTAGCGGGGGTTGGGAGACCCAGTACTTC. It codes for CASSLEVSGGWETQYF.

The chain carries TRBV28 and TRBJ1-2; possible D gene TRBD1, 6 bases. The germline V gene has CDR1 MDHEN and CDR2 SYDVKM. V was cut by 2 bases and J by 2 bases, with 9 bases left in between. This CDR3 region has 14 residues. The CDR3, as DNA: TGTGCCAGCAGTTTAACAGGGCCCAACTATGGCTACACCTTC. Translating it yields CASSLTGPNYGYTF.

About this clone itself: Other DNA sequences in the same sample also yield this CDR3. This sequence joins TRBV11-3 and TRBJ2-7; possible D gene TRBD2, 7 bases. Trimming stripped 3 bases from V and 4 bases from J, with 16 bases between. The CDR3 spans 15 residues. The germline V gene has CDR1 SGHNT and CDR2 YENEEA. DNA for the CDR3: TGTGCCAGCAGCTTGAGGGGGGGGTCTGGGTACGAGCAGTACTTC. Amino acid sequence: CASSLRGGSGYEQYF.

The chain joins TRBV10-3 to TRBJ1-1; D is undetermined. The CDR3 spans 13 residues. Trimming pared 4 bases from V and 4 bases from J, leaving 10 bases between. Germline CDR1 is ENHRY and CDR2 is SYGVKD. CDR3 in DNA: TGTGCCATCAGTGTAAGAGGGCCCACTGAAGCTTTCTTT. Translating gives CAISVRGPTEAFF.

V and J are TRBV11-1 and TRBJ2-1; D gene uncertain. CDR1 is SGHAT and CDR2 is FQDESV in the germline V gene (reference sequence). Trimming cost V 7 bases and J 3 bases, with 19 bases left between them. This CDR3 has 16 residues. This CDR3 reads CASKVRLGNDYNEQFF. The DNA for the CDR3 is TGTGCCAGCAAGGTGCGCCTAGGAAATGACTACAATGAGCAGTTCTTC. The variable domain in full, completed from reference TRBV11-1 and TRBJ2-1, reads EAEVAQSPRYKITEKSQAVAFWCDPISGHATLYWYRQILGQGPELLVQFQDESVVDDSQLPKDRFSAERLKGVDSTLKIQPAELGDSAMYLCASKVRLGNDYNEQFFGPGTRLTVL.

The rearrangement links TRBV5-5 to TRBJ2-7, with TRBD1 matching over 7 bases. Germline values: CDR1 SGHKS, CDR2 YYEKEE (reference sequence). The CDR3 runs 15 residues. The ends lost 0 bases at V and 5 bases at J; junction bases unmatched: 8. The CDR3 bases are TGTGCCAGCAGCTTGGGACAGGGACCTAAGAACGAGCAGTACTTC. Protein sequence: CASSLGQGPKNEQYF.

This clone is medium-sized within its sample. V gene TRBV27 combines with J gene TRBJ2-7; either TRBD1 or TRBD2 may fit D (6 bases each). The CDR3 consists of 13 residues. The germline CDR1 and CDR2 sequences are MNHEY and SMNVEV (reference sequence). V was shortened by 3 bases and J by 9 bases, with 15 bases between the two germline ends. CDR3 in DNA: TGTGCCAGCAGTTTCCCGGGGGCATCCGGGCAGTACTTC. This codes for CASSFPGASGQYF.

This chain connects TRBV27 to TRBJ2-1; TRBD2 matches at 9 bases. Unmatched junction bases numbered 9, after V lost 6 bases and J lost 3 bases. Germline loops: CDR1 MNHEY, CDR2 SMNVEV (reference sequence). The CDR3 is 16 residues long. CDR3 amino acids: CASSPYSGGFYNEQFF. The CDR3 nucleotides are TGTGCCAGCAGCCCCTATAGCGGGGGATTCTACAATGAGCAGTTCTTC.

This clone appeared a few times. CDR3 loop: CASSSQETQYF. The CDR3 DNA sequence: TGTGCCAGCAGCTCCCAAGAGACCCAGTACTTC. V gene TRBV7-2 combines with J gene TRBJ2-5; the D is unclear. The CDR3 extends over 11 amino acids. Per the germline V gene, CDR1 is SGHTA and CDR2 is FQGNSA. Trimming stripped 4 bases from V and 1 base from J, with 1 base between.

V is TRBV5-6 and J is TRBJ1-2; TRBD1 matches 8 bases. Germline V gene lookup returns CDR1 SGHDT and CDR2 YYEEEE. The V segment lost 0 bases and the J segment 2 bases; nucleotides outside the gene matches: 12. This CDR3 has 18 amino acids. Here the CDR3 DNA reads TGTGCCAGCAGCTTGGCCGGGGCAGGGGGCCTGGCAAACTATGGCTACACCTTC. Its protein product is CASSLAGAGGLANYGYTF.

V is TRBV18 and J is TRBJ1-4; unclear D gene. Germline V gene data show CDR1 as KGHSH and CDR2 as LQKENI. Trimming stripped 2 bases from V and 4 bases from J, with 5 bases between. The CDR3 has 13 residues. CDR3 sequence: CASSPGINEKLFF. CDR3 DNA sequence: TGTGCCAGCTCACCAGGGATTAATGAAAAACTGTTTTTT.

The chain recombines TRBV6-5 with TRBJ2-7; 10 nucleotides line up with TRBD1. Germline V gene lookup returns CDR1 MNHEY and CDR2 SVGAGI. This CDR3 is 15 amino acids long. V lost 2 bases, J lost 3 bases, and 4 bases stayed unmatched. CDR3 sequence reads: CASSYRDRGNYEQYF. CDR3 DNA: TGTGCCAGCAGTTACCGGGACAGGGGTAACTACGAGCAGTACTTC.

The chain links TRBV7-3 to TRBJ2-1; 9 nucleotides match TRBD1. There are 17 residues in the CDR3. Germline V lookup: CDR1 SGHTA, CDR2 FQGTGA. After removal of 0 bases from V and 4 bases from J, the junction contained 7 bases not matched to a gene. DNA of the CDR3: TGTGCCAGCAGCTTAACGGTTAGACAGGGGGGTTACAATGAGCAGTTCTTC. This encodes CASSLTVRQGGYNEQFF.

The chain recombines TRBV7-9 with TRBJ2-1; no clear D. Germline CDR1 SEHNR, CDR2 FQNEAQ (reference sequence). Trimming removed 5 bases at V and 7 bases at J, with 9 bases between. CDR3 length: 12 amino acids. CDR3 region: CASSAVPNEQFF. DNA for the CDR3: TGTGCCAGCAGCGCAGTCCCTAATGAGCAGTTCTTC. The entire variable domain, with the rest obtained from reference TRBV7-9 and TRBJ2-1, is as follows: DTGVSQNPRHKITKRGQNVTFRCDPISEHNRLYWYRQTLGQGPEFLTYFQNEAQLEKSRLLSDRFSAERPKGSFSTLEIQRTEQGDSAMYLCASSAVPNEQFFGPGTRLTVL.

The sample holds one count of this clone. V and J are TRBV11-2 and TRBJ2-1; TRBD2 matches at 12 bases. The V gene's germline CDR1 is SGHAT and CDR2 FQNNGV. With 7 bases clipped from V and 4 bases from J, the junction kept 11 bases outside the gene matches. This CDR3 spans 17 amino acids. The CDR3 nucleotides are TGTGCCAGCACCCTGACTAGCGGGAGTGTGGAATACAATGAGCAGTTCTTC. Its translation is CASTLTSGSVEYNEQFF. Full variable domain (rest looked up from reference TRBV11-2 and TRBJ2-1): EAGVAQSPRYKIIEKRQSVAFWCNPISGHATLYWYQQILGQGPKLLIQFQNNGVVDDSQLPKDRFSAERLKGVDSTLKIQPAKLEDSAVYLCASTLTSGSVEYNEQFFGPGTRLTVL.